These T cell receptor beta chains were read from a single sample in a study of blood T cell repertoires in COVID-19. The data were produced by immunoSEQ multiplex PCR, yet TCRdb's version contains in-frame clones alone and is incomplete. Of 150,000 to 200,000 clones listed, roughly 80% are singletons. Sequencing input: peripheral blood. The origin of the receptors is a woman between 65 and 79 years old with COVID-19, enrolled during active disease. CDR3s include the opening cysteine and the closing phenylalanine or tryptophan. A D gene is named only where the DNA matches it firmly. Only some rows state a clone size, as once, few, many or a class for expanded clones.

V gene: TRBV19; D gene: TRBD1; clone size: NA; J gene: TRBJ2-3; CDR3 DNA: TGTGCCAGTAGTATAGCGACAGGGGGAAGAGATACGCAGTATTTT; CDR3 protein: CASSIATGGRDTQYF
V gene: TRBV29-1; D gene: NA; clone size: NA; J gene: TRBJ1-2; CDR3 DNA: TGCAGCGTTTTTGGCCCAAACTATGGCTACACCTTC; CDR3 protein: CSVFGPNYGYTF
V gene: TRBV2; D gene: NA; clone size: NA; J gene: TRBJ2-5; CDR3 DNA: TGTGCCAGCGTCCGGGGTTCCCAAGAGACCCAGTACTTC; CDR3 protein: CASVRGSQETQYF
V gene: TRBV4-3; D gene: TRBD2; clone size: once; J gene: TRBJ2-1; CDR3 DNA: TGCGCCAGCAGCCAAGATCAAGGGCTAGCGGGAAATGAGCAGTTCTTC; CDR3 protein: CASSQDQGLAGNEQFF
V gene: TRBV3-1/TRBV3-2; D gene: NA; clone size: NA; J gene: TRBJ1-2; CDR3 DNA: TGTGCCAGCAGCCTTCTCAGGGACTATGGCTACACCTTC; CDR3 protein: CASSLLRDYGYTF
V gene: TRBV6-1; D gene: TRBD1; clone size: NA; J gene: TRBJ2-7; CDR3 DNA: TGTGCCAGCAGTGAATTTGGGACAGGGCCCTACGAGCAGTACTTC; CDR3 protein: CASSEFGTGPYEQYF
V gene: TRBV15; D gene: NA; clone size: NA; J gene: TRBJ1-3; CDR3 DNA: TGTGCCACCAGCAGAGAGACAGCTGGAAACACCATATATTTT; CDR3 protein: CATSRETAGNTIYF
V gene: TRBV18; D gene: NA; clone size: NA; J gene: TRBJ1-3; CDR3 DNA: TGTGCCAGCTCATCCCTAACAGGAGACTCTGGAAACACCATATATTTT; CDR3 protein: CASSSLTGDSGNTIYF
V gene: TRBV5-6; D gene: TRBD1; clone size: few; J gene: TRBJ1-2; CDR3 DNA: TGTGCCAGCAGCTGGGACAGGCCTGGCACTATCGGCTACACCTTC; CDR3 protein: CASSWDRPGTIGYTF
V gene: TRBV5-1; D gene: NA; clone size: NA; J gene: TRBJ2-2; CDR3 DNA: TGCGCCAGCAGCTTGGTGCAGGGCACTAACACCGGGGAGCTGTTTTTT; CDR3 protein: CASSLVQGTNTGELFF
V gene: TRBV6-6; D gene: NA; clone size: NA; J gene: TRBJ1-4; CDR3 DNA: TGTGCCAGCAGGACAGGTACCGAAAAACTGTTTTTT; CDR3 protein: CASRTGTEKLFF
V gene: TRBV5-6; D gene: NA; clone size: NA; J gene: TRBJ2-2; CDR3 DNA: TGTGCCAGCAGTCAAAGGGGGTCCGGGGAGCTGTTTTTT; CDR3 protein: CASSQRGSGELFF
V gene: TRBV4-1; D gene: TRBD2; clone size: NA; J gene: TRBJ2-7; CDR3 DNA: TGCGCCAGCAGCCAACTCTGGGGACTAATTCGGTTCTACGAGCAGTACTTC; CDR3 protein: CASSQLWGLIRFYEQYF
V gene: TRBV6-6; D gene: TRBD2; clone size: NA; J gene: TRBJ2-1; CDR3 DNA: TGTGCCAGCAGTCCGATTGGGACTAGCTCGCTAAGGAATGAGCAGTTCTTC; CDR3 protein: CASSPIGTSSLRNEQFF
V gene: TRBV7-2; D gene: TRBD1; clone size: NA; J gene: TRBJ1-2; CDR3 DNA: TGTGCCAGCAGCTGGTCGGGACAGGGACTCCAGTATTCCGGCTACACCTTC; CDR3 protein: CASSWSGQGLQYSGYTF
V gene: TRBV9; D gene: NA; clone size: NA; J gene: TRBJ1-2; CDR3 DNA: TGTGCCAGCAGCGTAGTTCCGGGGGTATCGGGCTACACCTTC; CDR3 protein: CASSVVPGVSGYTF
V gene: TRBV2; D gene: TRBD2; clone size: once; J gene: TRBJ2-5; CDR3 DNA: TGTGCCAGCAAACGGGAGGACACTAAAGAGACCCAGTACTTC; CDR3 protein: CASKREDTKETQYF
V gene: TRBV7-7; D gene: TRBD2; clone size: NA; J gene: TRBJ2-2; CDR3 DNA: TGTGCCAGCAGCCCTCTTGGACTAGCGATCAGCACCGGGGAGCTGTTTTTT; CDR3 protein: CASSPLGLAISTGELFF
V gene: TRBV18; D gene: NA; clone size: few; J gene: TRBJ1-1; CDR3 DNA: TGTGCCAGCTCAAGCGACAGGAACACTGAAGCTTTCTTT; CDR3 protein: CASSSDRNTEAFF
V gene: TRBV3-1/TRBV3-2; D gene: TRBD1; clone size: NA; J gene: TRBJ1-6; CDR3 DNA: TGTGCCAGCAGCAGCAAGGACAGGGATCGGAATTCACCCCTCCACTTT; CDR3 protein: CASSSKDRDRNSPLHF
V gene: TRBV5-4; D gene: TRBD1; clone size: NA; J gene: TRBJ2-3; CDR3 DNA: TGTGCCAGCAGCTTGGCAGGGGGCGCCGGTCAGCAGTATTTT; CDR3 protein: CASSLAGGAGQQYF
V gene: TRBV7-9; D gene: TRBD1; clone size: NA; J gene: TRBJ2-3; CDR3 DNA: TGTGCCAGTAACCGGGACAGGGGTACAGATACGCAGTATTTT; CDR3 protein: CASNRDRGTDTQYF
V gene: TRBV11-3; D gene: TRBD1; clone size: NA; J gene: TRBJ1-1; CDR3 DNA: TGTGCCAGCAGCTTAGTAGGGACAGGGGTCTTGAACACTGAAGCTTTCTTT; CDR3 protein: CASSLVGTGVLNTEAFF
V gene: TRBV18; D gene: TRBD1; clone size: NA; J gene: TRBJ2-7; CDR3 DNA: TGTGCCAGCTCGCCAAAATCAGGGGGCAACTCCTACGAGCAGTACTTC; CDR3 protein: CASSPKSGGNSYEQYF
V gene: TRBV28; D gene: TRBD2; clone size: NA; J gene: TRBJ2-7; CDR3 DNA: TGTGCCAGCAGTCCGGCGGGACTAGCGGGAGGGCTGATCCCCTACGAGCAGTACTTC; CDR3 protein: CASSPAGLAGGLIPYEQYF
V gene: TRBV5-1; D gene: NA; clone size: NA; J gene: TRBJ1-3; CDR3 DNA: TGCGCCAGCAGCTTGGTCATGGGAGGATCGGGAAACACCATATATTTT; CDR3 protein: CASSLVMGGSGNTIYF
V gene: TRBV30; D gene: TRBD2; clone size: NA; J gene: TRBJ2-7; CDR3 DNA: TGTGCCTGGAGTGTACTAGCGGGAGTGGGCGAGCAGTACTTC; CDR3 protein: CAWSVLAGVGEQYF
V gene: TRBV25-1; D gene: NA; clone size: once; J gene: TRBJ1-2; CDR3 DNA: TGTGCCAGCAGTGAATTCGGGGGTGGCTACACCTTC; CDR3 protein: CASSEFGGGYTF
V gene: TRBV3-1/TRBV3-2; D gene: NA; clone size: few; J gene: TRBJ1-1; CDR3 DNA: TGTGCCAGCAGCCACAGGGGGAACACTGAAGCTTTCTTT; CDR3 protein: CASSHRGNTEAFF
V gene: TRBV28; D gene: TRBD1; clone size: NA; J gene: TRBJ2-4; CDR3 DNA: TGTGCCAGCAGCTCGGACAGGGACCAACTAGCCAAAAACATTCAGTACTTC; CDR3 protein: CASSSDRDQLAKNIQYF
V gene: TRBV12-5; D gene: NA; clone size: NA; J gene: TRBJ2-3; CDR3 DNA: TGTGCTAGTGGTTTCGGAGATACGCAGTATTTT; CDR3 protein: CASGFGDTQYF
V gene: TRBV19; D gene: TRBD2; clone size: NA; J gene: TRBJ2-1; CDR3 DNA: TGTGCCAGTAGTATGCAGGGAGGGTATGAGCAGTTCTTC; CDR3 protein: CASSMQGGYEQFF
V gene: TRBV7-3; D gene: TRBD2; clone size: NA; J gene: TRBJ2-3; CDR3 DNA: TGTGCCAGCAGCCCGTCGACTAGCGATTCAGCTACGCAGTATTTT; CDR3 protein: CASSPSTSDSATQYF
V gene: TRBV2; D gene: TRBD1; clone size: NA; J gene: TRBJ1-5; CDR3 DNA: TGTGCCAGCAGTGAATGGGGGACAGGGAACGGAAGAAGCAATCAGCCCCAGCATTTT; CDR3 protein: CASSEWGTGNGRSNQPQHF
V gene: TRBV10-3; D gene: NA; clone size: NA; J gene: TRBJ2-1; CDR3 DNA: TGTGCCATCAGTGAGGGACTTACGAGCTCCTACAATGAGCAGTTCTTC; CDR3 protein: CAISEGLTSSYNEQFF
V gene: TRBV2; D gene: NA; clone size: NA; J gene: TRBJ2-1; CDR3 DNA: TGTGCCAGCAGTCAATCGAGGACTGTCAATGAGCAGTTCTTC; CDR3 protein: CASSQSRTVNEQFF
V gene: TRBV20-1; D gene: TRBD1; clone size: NA; J gene: TRBJ1-5; CDR3 DNA: TGCAGTGCTAGTCAGGGGGCCAACAATCAGCCCCAGCATTTT; CDR3 protein: CSASQGANNQPQHF
V gene: TRBV28; D gene: NA; clone size: NA; J gene: TRBJ2-2; CDR3 DNA: TGTGCCAGCAGCGGTTCCGGGGAGCTGTTTTTT; CDR3 protein: CASSGSGELFF
V gene: TRBV5-5; D gene: NA; clone size: once; J gene: TRBJ2-7; CDR3 DNA: TGTGCCAGCAGCTCATCCCCCAGGTTCGAGCAGTACTTC; CDR3 protein: CASSSSPRFEQYF
V gene: TRBV7-2; D gene: NA; clone size: NA; J gene: TRBJ2-1; CDR3 DNA: TGTGCCAGCAGCTCAACCGGGACAGAGCAGTTCTTC; CDR3 protein: CASSSTGTEQFF
V gene: TRBV5-4; D gene: NA; clone size: NA; J gene: TRBJ1-3; CDR3 DNA: TGTGCCAGCTCACTGGGGGGGAACCGGGACTCTGGAAACACCATATATTTT; CDR3 protein: CASSLGGNRDSGNTIYF
V gene: TRBV6-2/TRBV6-3; D gene: TRBD1; clone size: once; J gene: TRBJ2-1; CDR3 DNA: TGTGCCAGCAGTCGGGACAGGGATGGTAATGAGCAGTTCTTC; CDR3 protein: CASSRDRDGNEQFF
V gene: TRBV9; D gene: NA; clone size: once; J gene: TRBJ2-7; CDR3 DNA: TGTGCCAGCAGCCCACGAAGCGAGACCGTTACCTACGAGCAGTACTTC; CDR3 protein: CASSPRSETVTYEQYF
V gene: TRBV5-1; D gene: TRBD2; clone size: NA; J gene: TRBJ2-2; CDR3 DNA: TGCGCCAGCAGCTTGGGCGGGAGCAACACCGGGGAGCTGTTTTTT; CDR3 protein: CASSLGGSNTGELFF
V gene: TRBV9; D gene: NA; clone size: NA; J gene: TRBJ2-3; CDR3 DNA: TGTGCCAGCAGCTCTACGCCGGAGGGATTCACAGATACGCAGTATTTT; CDR3 protein: CASSSTPEGFTDTQYF
V gene: TRBV5-1; D gene: NA; clone size: NA; J gene: TRBJ1-4; CDR3 DNA: TGCGCCAGCAGCTTCCAGGGAACTAATGAAAAACTGTTTTTT; CDR3 protein: CASSFQGTNEKLFF
V gene: TRBV6-2/TRBV6-3; D gene: NA; clone size: NA; J gene: TRBJ2-7; CDR3 DNA: TGTGCCAGCAGTTGGCGCGGGGACGGGGACGAGCAGTACTTC; CDR3 protein: CASSWRGDGDEQYF
V gene: TRBV7-2; D gene: NA; clone size: NA; J gene: TRBJ2-2; CDR3 DNA: TGTGCCAGCAGCTTAGAATTGAGCCAAAACAGGAACACCGGGGAGCTGTTTTTT; CDR3 protein: CASSLELSQNRNTGELFF